This record looks at one T cell receptor (beta chain) sequence and its context. Repertoires were generated with immunoSEQ multiplex PCR, while TCRdb's copy carries only in-frame clones and drops some. The table has more than 80,000 clones, around 93% seen once; the top ten hold roughly 1.5%. This specimen comes from a study of T cell changes during pregnancy in multiple sclerosis. The CDR3 is made up of 14 amino acids. In germline, CDR1 is MNHNS, CDR2 SASEGT. V lost 6 bases, J lost 0 bases, and 3 bases stayed unmatched. Here the sequenced sample was peripheral blood, taken after pregnancy. The rearrangement links TRBV6-1 to TRBJ1-2; TRBD1 agrees at 8 bases. This sequence was found in a female donor with multiple sclerosis, enrolled in a pregnancy study. In nucleotides, the CDR3 is TGTGCCAGCAGCGGGGGACAGGCTAACTATGGCTACACCTTC. Its protein is CASSGGQANYGYTF.